A single sample is the source of the 17 T cell receptor beta chains below, sequenced in a study of blood T cell repertoires in COVID-19 (dated by TCRdb to about 2020). Receptor libraries were prepared by the immunoSEQ multiplex PCR assay. The source is immuneACCESS, and TCRdb retained only in-frame sequences with V and J called. Part of the clones is not carried over; for the studies checked, unresolved V genes explain less than half of this, and the remainder is unexplained. The sample table records 250,000 or so clones; 70% to 90% of these occur just once. Roughly 0.95% of the sample is held by the ten biggest clonotypes. The sequencing input was PBMCs or T cells enriched from blood (not recorded which). Receptors were obtained from a man aged 45-65 years who had been exposed to COVID-19.

The chain joins TRBV24-1 to TRBJ2-7; 8 positions agree with TRBD1. CDR3 size: 16 residues. The trim removed 4 bases at V and 5 bases at J, leaving 12 bases unmatched. From germline, CDR1 is KGHDR and CDR2 SFDVKD. The CDR3 nucleotides are TGTGCCACCAGTGACTCGGCAGAGACAGGGGTCCACGAGCAGTACTTC. This gives the protein CATSDSAETGVHEQYF.

V is TRBV13 and J is TRBJ1-2; 12 positions agree with TRBD1. V lost 4 bases, J lost 4 bases, and 13 bases stayed unmatched. The V gene's germline CDR1 is PRHDT and CDR2 FYEKMQ (reference sequence). The CDR3 covers 18 residues. The CDR3 nucleotides are TGTGCCAGCAGCTCCTCGCCGGGACAGGGGGCGCCGAGCTATGGCTACACCTTC. Its protein product is CASSSSPGQGAPSYGYTF. Using reference TRBV13 and TRBJ1-2 for the parts outside the CDR3, the full variable domain is AAGVIQSPRHLIKEKRETATLKCYPIPRHDTVYWYQQGPGQDPQFLISFYEKMQSDKGSIPDRFSAQQFSDYHSELNMSSLELGDSALYFCASSSSPGQGAPSYGYTFGSGTRLTVV.

This rearrangement joins TRBV24-1 to TRBJ2-1; TRBD1 matches 9 bases. V gave up 8 bases and J gave up 5 bases; unmatched junction bases: 6. This CDR3 comprises 14 residues. In germline, CDR1 is KGHDR, CDR2 SFDVKD. As DNA, the CDR3 is TGTGCCACCAACACAGGGGGCAGCGACAATGAGCAGTTCTTC. As protein: CATNTGGSDNEQFF.

The chain employs TRBV2 and TRBJ1-6; D is perhaps TRBD1 (5 bases). The CDR3 loop spans 15 amino acids. Germline values: CDR1 SNHLY, CDR2 FYNNEI. Trimming removed 3 bases at V and 6 bases at J, with 12 bases between. CDR3 in amino acids: CASSDWGGTNSPLHF. In DNA form, the CDR3 reads TGTGCCAGCAGTGACTGGGGGGGTACTAATTCACCCCTCCACTTT.

The chain uses TRBV2 and TRBJ2-7; 7 bases map to TRBD2. V lost 1 base and J lost 3; bases outside the gene matches: 6. CDR1 and CDR2 from the germline V gene are SNHLY and FYNNEI. The CDR3 extends over 15 amino acids. The CDR3 DNA reads as TGTGCCAGCAGTGAAGGCGGGGGTGAAAGCTACGAGCAGTACTTC. As protein: CASSEGGGESYEQYF.

CDR3 nucleotides: TGTGCCAGCAGTACCTGGGTCGGGGGGTCCGATACGCAGTATTTT. It specifies CASSTWVGGSDTQYF. The chain employs TRBV28 and TRBJ2-3; 7 nucleotides match TRBD2. The CDR3 totals 15 residues. The trim removed 5 bases at V and 6 bases at J, leaving 11 bases unmatched. Germline values: CDR1 MDHEN, CDR2 SYDVKM. The whole variable domain, filled in from reference TRBV28 and TRBJ2-3, reads DVKVTQSSRYLVKRTGEKVFLECVQDMDHENMFWYRQDPGLGLRLIYFSYDVKMKEKGDIPEGYSVSREKKERFSLILESASTNQTSMYLCASSTWVGGSDTQYFGPGTRLTVL.

The chain carries TRBV28 and TRBJ1-1; the match to TRBD1 covers 8 bases. After removal of 4 bases from V and 10 bases from J, the junction contained 5 bases not matched to a gene. CDR3 length equals 12 residues. Germline CDR1 is MDHEN and CDR2 is SYDVKM. CDR3 DNA sequence: TGTGCCAGCAGTTCCTATGACAGGGGAGCTTTCTTT. This codes for CASSSYDRGAFF. Full variable domain (outside the CDR3, taken from reference TRBV28 and TRBJ1-1): DVKVTQSSRYLVKRTGEKVFLECVQDMDHENMFWYRQDPGLGLRLIYFSYDVKMKEKGDIPEGYSVSREKKERFSLILESASTNQTSMYLCASSSYDRGAFFGQGTRLTVV.

In its sample, this clone was seen once. The chain carries TRBV29-1 and TRBJ1-3; D gene ambiguous. Trimming stripped 4 bases from V and 0 bases from J, with 13 bases between. The CDR3 has 15 amino acids. Germline CDR1 reads SQVTM; CDR2 reads ANQGSEA. CDR3 coding DNA: TGCAGCGTTGTCAACCCCAGTTCCTCTGGAAACACCATATATTTT. It specifies CSVVNPSSSGNTIYF.

This rearrangement joins TRBV28 to TRBJ1-6; no clear D. CDR3 length: 11 amino acids. Germline CDR1 is MDHEN and CDR2 is SYDVKM. Trimming removed 5 bases at V and 6 bases at J, with 2 bases between. CDR3 bases: TGTGCCAGCAGTCTTAATTCACCCCTCCACTTT. It specifies CASSLNSPLHF.

The rearrangement links TRBV4-1 to TRBJ2-2; D perhaps matches TRBD2 (5 bases). This CDR3 comprises 17 residues. Germline V lookup: CDR1 MGHRA, CDR2 YSYEKL. V was shortened by 4 bases and J by 5 bases, with 20 bases between the two germline ends. CDR3 amino acids: CASSLRAALGRTGELFF. Written as DNA, the CDR3 is TGCGCCAGCAGCCTGAGGGCCGCCCTAGGTAGGACCGGGGAGCTGTTTTTT.

CDR3 loop: CASSLTGRYGYTF. DNA for the CDR3: TGTGCCAGCAGCTTAACAGGGCGCTATGGCTACACCTTC. J is TRBJ1-2 and V is TRBV7-2; D is possibly TRBD1 (6 bases). V was clipped by 2 bases and J by 4 bases, with 8 bases between them. CDR3 length: 13 residues. The germline gives CDR1 SGHTA, CDR2 FQGNSA. The entire variable domain, with the rest obtained from reference TRBV7-2 and TRBJ1-2, is as follows: GAGVSQSPSNKVTEKGKDVELRCDPISGHTALYWYRQSLGQGLEFLIYFQGNSAPDKSGLPSDRFSAERTGGSVSTLTIQRTQQEDSAVYLCASSLTGRYGYTFGSGTRLTVV.

Concerning this clone itself: The same CDR3 can be traced to other DNA sequences in this sample. The chain has TRBV28 and TRBJ1-2; 9 positions match TRBD1. Germline CDR1 reads MDHEN; CDR2 reads SYDVKM. J was trimmed by 5 bases and V by 6 bases; bases with no gene match: 4. The CDR3 consists of 13 residues. Here the CDR3 DNA reads TGTGCCAGCAGCACCGGGACAGGGTATGGCTACACCTTC. Translation gives CASSTGTGYGYTF.

The CDR3 loop is CASSLFSREQFF. The CDR3 DNA follows: TGTGCCAGCAGCTTGTTCTCTAGGGAGCAGTTCTTC. The chain carries TRBV5-4 and TRBJ2-1; D is unclear. The V gene lost 1 base and the J gene lost 10 bases, with 9 bases spanning the gap. This CDR3 contains 12 residues. Germline CDR1 reads SGHNT; CDR2 reads YYREEE (reference sequence).

This sequence joins TRBV5-5 and TRBJ1-4; 8 positions agree with TRBD1. The length of the CDR3 is 16 residues. J gave up 4 bases and V 3 bases, and 8 bases lay outside the gene matches. Looked up from germline, CDR1 is SGHKS and CDR2 is YYEKEE (reference sequence). CDR3 coding DNA: TGTGCCAGCAGCTCGAGTAGAGGACAGGGTAATGAAAAACTGTTTTTT. This translates into CASSSSRGQGNEKLFF.

The chain recombines TRBV6-1 with TRBJ1-1, with no clear D. V was cut by 2 bases and J by 4 bases, with 14 bases left in between. The V gene's germline CDR1 is MNHNS and CDR2 SASEGT. The CDR3 length is 15 residues. The CDR3 coding sequence is TGTGCCAGCAGTGAATATGGCACGTGGAGCACTGAAGCTTTCTTT. This translates into CASSEYGTWSTEAFF.

The chain couples TRBV19 to TRBJ2-7, with TRBD2 matching 8 bases. The CDR3 length is 13 residues. V was pared by 4 bases and J by 6 bases, with 5 bases of the junction left unmatched. Germline CDR1 LNHDA, CDR2 SQIVND (reference sequence). CDR3 nucleotides: TGTGCCAGTAGTACCCGGGAGGGGGGCGAGCAGTACTTC. Its protein product is CASSTREGGEQYF.

The rearrangement uses TRBV9 and TRBJ2-7, with 9 bases lining up with TRBD1. The germline V gene encodes CDR1 SGDLS and CDR2 YYNGEE. J was trimmed by 6 bases and V by 0 bases; bases with no gene match: 4. This CDR3 spans 14 amino acids. CDR3 DNA sequence: TGTGCCAGCAGCGTAGGCCGGACAGGGGTCGAGCAGTACTTC. It is translated as CASSVGRTGVEQYF.